The 4 T cell receptor beta chains presented below share a single source sample, sequenced in a study of T cell responses to AZD1222 COVID-19 vaccine. The table came from immunoSEQ multiplex PCR; TCRdb's copy has only in-frame clones and leaves some out. Among approximately 85,000 clones, about 86% were seen once, and the ten largest hold 6.3%. The sequences come from peripheral blood, collected on day 0 of AZD1222 vaccination. These receptors originate from an adult in good health.

The V call is TRBV9, the J call TRBJ2-2, with D tentatively TRBD2 (6 bases). The V gene lost 0 bases and the J gene lost 3 bases, with 6 bases spanning the gap. The CDR3 covers 14 residues. Germline assignment: CDR1 SGDLS and CDR2 YYNGEE. CDR3 residues: CASSVGDYTGELFF. CDR3 DNA: TGTGCCAGCAGCGTAGGGGACTACACCGGGGAGCTGTTTTTT.

This clone was picked up one time. The chain uses TRBV28 and TRBJ1-6; 7 bases line up with TRBD1. CDR3 length equals 14 residues. Germline V gene lookup returns CDR1 MDHEN and CDR2 SYDVKM. J gave up 7 bases and V 6 bases, and 6 bases lay outside the gene matches. The CDR3: CASRPTGQNSPLHF. The CDR3 bases are TGTGCCAGCAGACCGACAGGGCAGAATTCACCCCTCCACTTT.

The chain carries TRBV12-5 and TRBJ1-2, with D perhaps matching TRBD1 (5 bases). CDR1 LGHNT and CDR2 FRNRAP come from the germline V gene. The CDR3 totals 14 residues. The V end lost 6 bases, the J end lost 6 bases, and 17 bases lay between the germline ends. The CDR3 sequence is CASGKDQGSHGYTF. The DNA for the CDR3 is TGTGCTAGTGGCAAAGACCAGGGATCCCATGGCTACACCTTC.

In regard to this clone: An end of the junction does not agree with germline; a read error may underlie this. This chain uses TRBV7-7 with TRBJ2-1; 10 bases line up with TRBD1. The CDR3 extends over 16 amino acids. The V gene's germline CDR1 is SSHAT and CDR2 FNYEAQ (reference sequence). CDR3 DNA sequence: TGTGCTAGCAGCCCTGTGGACAGGGGGACCTACAATGAGCAGTTCTTC. Amino acids: CASSPVDRGTYNEQFF.